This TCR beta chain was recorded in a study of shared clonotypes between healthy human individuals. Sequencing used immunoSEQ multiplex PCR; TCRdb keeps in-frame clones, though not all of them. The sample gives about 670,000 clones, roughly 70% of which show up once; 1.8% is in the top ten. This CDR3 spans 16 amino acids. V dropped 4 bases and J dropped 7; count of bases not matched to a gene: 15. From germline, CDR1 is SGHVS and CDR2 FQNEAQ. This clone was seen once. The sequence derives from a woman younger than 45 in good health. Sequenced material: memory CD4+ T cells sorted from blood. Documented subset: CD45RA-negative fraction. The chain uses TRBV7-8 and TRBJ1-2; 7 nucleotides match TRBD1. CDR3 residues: CASSSSYMGQFFGYTF. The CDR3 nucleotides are TGTGCCAGCAGCTCCTCTTATATGGGACAGTTTTTTGGCTACACCTTC.